A selection of T cell receptor beta chains follows, all from one sample in a study of blood T cells in healthy people across ages. TCRdb passed the 5' RACE reads through MiXCR, listing each CDR3 protein once. This table holds roughly 800,000 distinct CDR3 sequences, roughly 50% found once. Sample: blood. These receptors were taken from an elderly man in good health. CDR3s include the opening cysteine and the closing phenylalanine or tryptophan. Fields, in order: CDR3 DNA, CDR3 protein, J gene, D gene, clone size, V gene. The D gene is left open where the match is weak. Clone size is given for some rows only: seen once, a few or many times, or a class if the clone is expanded.

DNA: TGCGCCAGCAGCTTGGAAGGACTAGTATTCGAGCAGTACTTC
CDR3: CASSLEGLVFEQYF
J: TRBJ2-7
D: TRBD2
size: few
V: TRBV5-1

DNA: TGTGCCAGCAGCTTAGGCTCCAGAGAGTACTTC
CDR3: CASSLGSREYF
J: TRBJ2-7
D: .
size: .
V: TRBV7-2

DNA: TGTGCCAGCAGCTCCCGAGGATTAGCGGGAGTACGGGCGGAGACCCAGTACTTC
CDR3: CASSSRGLAGVRAETQYF
J: TRBJ2-5
D: TRBD2
size: .
V: TRBV7-2

DNA: TGTGCCACTCAGGGTTTCGGGGAGACCCAGTACTTC
CDR3: CATQGFGETQYF
J: TRBJ2-5
D: .
size: .
V: TRBV6-5

DNA: TGTGCCAGCAGAATTACCAGGGGGCCTGGGGCCAACGTCCTGACTTTC
CDR3: CASRITRGPGANVLTF
J: TRBJ2-6
D: TRBD1
size: .
V: TRBV7-9

DNA: TGTGCCAGCTCACCGCTAGCGGGAGGGCCTAACGAGCAGTACTTC
CDR3: CASSPLAGGPNEQYF
J: TRBJ2-7
D: TRBD2
size: .
V: TRBV18

DNA: TGTGCCAGCAGCTTACGACTCCTAGCGGGGACGAACACCGGGGAGCTGTTTTTT
CDR3: CASSLRLLAGTNTGELFF
J: TRBJ2-2
D: TRBD2
size: .
V: TRBV7-2

DNA: TGTGCCAGCAGCCCTAGACAGAGTTCGAACACCGGGGAGCTGTTTTTT
CDR3: CASSPRQSSNTGELFF
J: TRBJ2-2
D: .
size: .
V: TRBV12-3/TRBV12-4

DNA: TGTGCCAGCAGTTTTCCCCCAGCGGGGGAGACCCAGTACTTC
CDR3: CASSFPPAGETQYF
J: TRBJ2-5
D: TRBD2
size: .
V: TRBV12-3/TRBV12-4

DNA: TGTGCCATCAGACCCTCAGGAGGGGAGACCCAGTACTTC
CDR3: CAIRPSGGETQYF
J: TRBJ2-5
D: .
size: .
V: TRBV12-3/TRBV12-4

DNA: TGTGCCAGCAGCTCACGACGGGGTTTAAGGCAGTACTTC
CDR3: CASSSRRGLRQYF
J: TRBJ2-7
D: .
size: .
V: TRBV7-2

DNA: TGTGCCAGCATCCTGAACGGAGATACGCAGTATTTT
CDR3: CASILNGDTQYF
J: TRBJ2-3
D: .
size: .
V: TRBV5-8

DNA: TGCAGTGCCATACAGGGGGCCAGCTCCTACGAGCAGTACTTC
CDR3: CSAIQGASSYEQYF
J: TRBJ2-7
D: TRBD1
size: few
V: TRBV20-1

DNA: TGTGCCAGCACCTACTGGGACAGGACTGAAGCTTTCTTT
CDR3: CASTYWDRTEAFF
J: TRBJ1-1
D: TRBD1
size: .
V: TRBV2

DNA: TGTGCCAGCAGCCAAGTACCCAGCGGGAGACCATCCTACAATGAGCAGTTCTTC
CDR3: CASSQVPSGRPSYNEQFF
J: TRBJ2-1
D: TRBD2
size: few
V: TRBV4-2

DNA: TGCAGCGTTGATGTAGATTCTGGAAACACCATATATTTT
CDR3: CSVDVDSGNTIYF
J: TRBJ1-3
D: .
size: .
V: TRBV29-1

DNA: TGTGCTAGTGGACGGGCGGGAGCCCCCGAGCAGTACTTC
CDR3: CASGRAGAPEQYF
J: TRBJ2-7
D: TRBD2
size: .
V: TRBV12-5

DNA: TGTGCCACCACGGCCGGAATAGGGTGGGACACTGAAGCTTTCTTT
CDR3: CATTAGIGWDTEAFF
J: TRBJ1-1
D: .
size: .
V: TRBV10-3

DNA: TGTGCCAGCAGCCAAGGGGATTTATCCTACGAGCAGTACTTC
CDR3: CASSQGDLSYEQYF
J: TRBJ2-7
D: .
size: .
V: TRBV14

DNA: TGTGCCAGCAGCAAGCCAACAGCGGGGGAAAACACCGGGGAGCTGTTTTTT
CDR3: CASSKPTAGENTGELFF
J: TRBJ2-2
D: .
size: .
V: TRBV21-1

DNA: TGCGCCAGCAGTGAGTCGAGGCGGGAGGCGCAGCAGTTCTTC
CDR3: CASSESRREAQQFF
J: TRBJ2-1
D: TRBD2
size: .
V: TRBV10-1

DNA: TGCAGTGCTAGAGTAATTGAAGCGGGAGGGCCCAATGAGCAGTTCTTC
CDR3: CSARVIEAGGPNEQFF
J: TRBJ2-1
D: TRBD2
size: .
V: TRBV20-1

DNA: TGTGCCAGCAAAATATCGGACGGAGACCTCTACGAGCAGTACTTC
CDR3: CASKISDGDLYEQYF
J: TRBJ2-7
D: .
size: few
V: TRBV27

DNA: TGTGCCAGCAGCTCCAGGACAGGGACCTACGAGCAGTACTTC
CDR3: CASSSRTGTYEQYF
J: TRBJ2-7
D: TRBD1
size: many
V: TRBV7-2

DNA: TGCAGTAAAGGAGTGGAGACGGGCGGGGAGCAGTTCTTC
CDR3: CSKGVETGGEQFF
J: TRBJ2-1
D: .
size: .
V: TRBV20-1

DNA: TGCGCCAGCAGCTCCGCCGGGACAGGGTTGGCCAACGTCCTGACTTTC
CDR3: CASSSAGTGLANVLTF
J: TRBJ2-6
D: TRBD1
size: .
V: TRBV5-1

DNA: TGTGCCAGCAGCGTGCCTCGAGGCGGCCGGGGCTACAATGAGCAGTTCTTC
CDR3: CASSVPRGGRGYNEQFF
J: TRBJ2-1
D: .
size: .
V: TRBV9

DNA: TGTGCCAGCAGCTTAGGACAGGGCCTTAAACCCCTCCACTTT
CDR3: CASSLGQGLKPLHF
J: TRBJ1-6
D: TRBD1
size: .
V: TRBV7-8

DNA: TGCGCCAGCAGCTTGGCGGGGGGCGATGAAAAACTGTTTTTT
CDR3: CASSLAGGDEKLFF
J: TRBJ1-4
D: .
size: few
V: TRBV5-1

DNA: TGCAGCGTTGAGGGGGCTCCCAACGAGCAGTACTTC
CDR3: CSVEGAPNEQYF
J: TRBJ2-7
D: .
size: few
V: TRBV29-1

DNA: TGTGCCAGCAGTTTTCAGGCGGGAAGGGAGACCCAGTACTTC
CDR3: CASSFQAGRETQYF
J: TRBJ2-5
D: .
size: few
V: TRBV12-3/TRBV12-4

DNA: TGCGCCAGCAGCTTGAAGACTAGCGGGTCCGCCGGGGGCACCGGGGAGCTGTTTTTT
CDR3: CASSLKTSGSAGGTGELFF
J: TRBJ2-2
D: TRBD2
size: .
V: TRBV5-1